This T cell receptor (beta chain) was identified during a study of T cells in Graves' hyperthyroidism and ophthalmopathy. Amplified regions were TCR beta CDR3 sequences from RNA transcripts. HTBI primers were used for first-round RT-PCR of the TCR CDR3. TCRdb re-called the multiplex PCR reads through MiXCR, storing one row per CDR3 protein. This sample has fewer than 650,000 distinct CDR3 sequences, with 14% found just once. J was trimmed by 7 bases and V by 2 bases; bases with no gene match: 10. CDR1 and CDR2 from the germline V gene are ENHRY and SYGVKD. CDR3 size: 16 residues. Researchers defined stable Graves' hyperthyroidism as no ophthalmopathy progression within 18 months.

This receptor was obtained from a woman aged 40 to 49 with Graves' hyperthyroidism. The specimen sequenced was blood. The chain carries TRBV10-3 and TRBJ2-1, with TRBD1 matching over 8 bases. CDR3 residues: CAISEGGNRGRNEQFF. The CDR3, as DNA: TGTGCCATCAGTGAGGGGGGCAACAGGGGGAGGAATGAGCAGTTCTTC.